The 29 T cell receptor gamma chains below all came from one sample that was sequenced in a study of γδ T cells in repeated Plasmodium falciparum infection. Vgamma9/Vdelta2+ and Vdelta2-negative gammadelta T cells were flow-sorted from PBMC for bulk sequencing. TCRdb used CATT to re-call clones from the multiplex PCR reads. This table holds 13,000 to 15,000 gamma-chain clones, roughly 1.7% found once. Specimen: gamma-delta T cells from blood. The receptors derive from a pool of human donors (malaria-infected and uninfected, not separated).

This clone was observed at least ten times. The protein that TCRdb holds for this DNA derives from a much larger clone and differs from the translated DNA at residue 11, which likely indicates a read error; the protein shown here is translated from the DNA. The rearrangement joins TRGV9 to TRGJP. TCRdb carries no J gene annotation; the J gene was assigned here by matching the DNA with germline. In germline, CDR1 is GITISATS, CDR2 ISYDGTV (reference sequence). CDR3 length: 16 residues. CDR3 residues: CALWDQQELGRKIKVF. In nucleotides, the CDR3 is TGTGCCTTGTGGGACCAGCAAGAGTTGGGCAGAAAAATCAAGGTATTT.

This clone was seen ten or more times. TCRdb's protein, taken from a much larger clone, differs from this DNA's translation at residue 3, likely owing to a read error; the protein displayed comes from the DNA. The chain has TRGV9 and TRGJP. TCRdb lists no J gene, so it was determined here by aligning the DNA to germline. The CDR3 length is 17 residues. Germline values: CDR1 GITISATS, CDR2 ISYDGTV (reference sequence). CDR3 loop: CASWEVQVGLGKKIKVF. In DNA form, the CDR3 reads TGTGCCTCGTGGGAGGTGCAAGTTGGGTTGGGCAAAAAAATCAAGGTATTT.

This clone was counted many times. This likely stems from a read error, as it lies one base from a far larger clone. The same CDR3 can be traced to other DNA sequences in this sample. The chain combines TRGV9 with TRGJ1 or TRGJ2. The J gene is absent in TCRdb and was assigned here via DNA matching to germline. The CDR3 has 14 amino acids. The V gene's germline CDR1 is GITISATS and CDR2 ISYDGTV (reference sequence). CDR3 sequence reads: CALWEVTKGYKKLF. DNA for the CDR3: TGTGCTTTGTGGGAGGTCACGAAGGGGTATAAGAAACTCTTT.

A few counts support this clone. The protein TCRdb lists belongs to a much larger clone and differs from this DNA's translation at residue 12, which points to a read error; the protein shown is made from the DNA. The J gene is TRGJP, the V gene TRGV9. Since TCRdb gives no J gene, matching the DNA to germline was used here to assign it. The CDR3 length is 15 residues. The germline gives CDR1 GITISATS, CDR2 ISYDGTV (reference sequence). Written as DNA, the CDR3 is TGTGCCTTGTGGACACAAGAGTTGGGCAAAAAAAGCAAGGTATTT. Protein: CALWTQELGKKSKVF.

This clone turned up a few times. A far larger clone differs by one base, so this is likely a read error. V gene TRGV9 combines with J gene TRGJP. The J gene was not available in TCRdb and was assigned here by matching the DNA to germline segments. Germline values: CDR1 GITISATS, CDR2 ISYDGTV (reference sequence). The length of the CDR3 is 18 residues. The CDR3 is CALWEVHKNKLGKKIKVF. CDR3 bases: TGCGCCTTGTGGGAGGTGCATAAAAATAAGTTGGGCAAAAAAATCAAGGTATTT.

There are many counts of this clone. Since a far larger clone is one base different, this is likely a read error. At the DNA level, this CDR3 is encoded by other sequences in the same sample as well. The chain carries TRGV9 and TRGJ1 or TRGJ2. This CDR3 comprises 11 residues. The V segment lost 6 bases and the J segment 7 bases; nucleotides outside the gene matches: 6. Germline CDR1 is GITISATS and CDR2 is ISYDGTV (reference sequence). Here the CDR3 DNA reads TGTGCCTTGTGGAAGGGCTATAAGAAACTCTTT. It specifies CALWKGYKKLF.

This clone has at least ten counts. The amino acid sequence in TCRdb belongs to a much larger clone and departs from this DNA's translation at residue 3, likely a sequencing read error; the sequence shown is translated from the DNA. V is TRGV4 and J is TRGJ1 or TRGJ2. Since TCRdb gives no J gene, matching the DNA to germline was used here to assign it. The CDR3 length is 13 residues. CDR1 and CDR2 (germline): EGSTGY, YDSYTSSV. The CDR3 sequence is CAPWARGYYKKLF. The CDR3 nucleotides are TGTGCCCCCTGGGCCAGAGGTTATTATAAGAAACTCTTT.

In its sample, this clone was seen many times. This DNA translates differently at residue 12 from the TCRdb protein, which is that of a much larger clone; a read error is likely, and the protein shown is the DNA's own translation. The chain recombines TRGV9 with TRGJ1 or TRGJ2. The J gene comes from matching the DNA to germline here; TCRdb lacks it. The CDR3 loop spans 16 amino acids. CDR1 and CDR2 (germline): GITISATS, ISYDGTV (reference sequence). The CDR3 region is CALWEARKFYYHKKLF. DNA for the CDR3: TGTGCCTTGTGGGAGGCCCGGAAGTTCTATTATCATAAGAAACTCTTT.

This clone was recorded many times. TCRdb's protein for this DNA is that of a much larger clone and differs from the translation at residue 5, likely a read error; the protein shown is the DNA translation. This sequence joins TRGV9 and TRGJ1 or TRGJ2. Since TCRdb gives no J gene, matching the DNA to germline was used here to assign it. Germline CDR1 GITISATS, CDR2 ISYDGTV (reference sequence). The CDR3 runs to 11 residues. This CDR3 reads CALWVVHEKLF. The CDR3 DNA sequence: TGTGCCTTGTGGGTGGTGCATGAGAAACTCTTT.

This clone showed up just a few times. The protein held in TCRdb is that of a much larger clone and does not match this DNA's translation at residue 3, likely because of a read error; the protein shown is translated from the DNA. V gene TRGV9 combines with J gene TRGJP. TCRdb supplies no J gene; here it was assigned by aligning the nucleotide sequence to germline. The CDR3 runs 17 residues. Germline V gene lookup returns CDR1 GITISATS and CDR2 ISYDGTV (reference sequence). CDR3 region: CAMWEVGGELGKKIKVF. The CDR3 DNA follows: TGTGCCATGTGGGAGGTTGGTGGAGAGTTGGGCAAAAAAATCAAGGTATTT.

This clone was seen at least ten times. A read error may be the cause here, since a much bigger clone is one base away. Other DNA sequences from this sample encode an identical CDR3 as well. This chain joins TRGV4 and TRGJ1 or TRGJ2. Germline CDR1 reads EGSTGY; CDR2 reads YDSYTSSV. CDR3 length: 13 amino acids. V shed 5 bases, J shed 3 bases, and the junction held 7 bases outside the gene matches. The CDR3 DNA sequence: TGTGCCACCTGGGCCAGGGGTTATTATAAGAAACTCTTT. It codes for CATWARGYYKKLF.

Comment on this clone: This same CDR3 is encoded by further DNA sequences in the sample. CDR3 bases: TGTGCCACCTGGGAGCCTATCTTGCTTCTCAATAAGAAACTCTTT. This encodes CATWEPILLLNKKLF. The rearrangement links TRGV5 to TRGJ1 or TRGJ2. TCRdb carries no J gene annotation; the J gene was assigned here by matching the DNA with germline. Germline V gene lookup returns CDR1 VINAFY and CDR2 YDVSNSKD. Trimming cost V 4 bases and J 8 bases; bases outside gene matches: 17. CDR3 length equals 15 residues.

This clone was seen repeatedly, ten times or more. With only one base between it and a far larger clone, this is likely a read error. This sequence joins TRGV9 and TRGJ1 or TRGJ2. J gave up 4 bases and V 3 bases, and 3 bases lay outside the gene matches. The germline V gene has CDR1 GITISATS and CDR2 ISYDGTV (reference sequence). This CDR3 has 12 amino acids. In DNA, the CDR3 is TGTGCCTTGTGGGAGCAATATTATAAGAAACTCTTT. Translated: CALWEQYYKKLF.

A remark on this clone: With only one base between it and a far larger clone, this is likely a read error. Other DNA sequences in the same sample also yield this CDR3. The chain couples TRGV9 to TRGJ1 or TRGJ2. The germline V gene has CDR1 GITISATS and CDR2 ISYDGTV (reference sequence). This CDR3 region has 13 residues. CDR3 in DNA: TGTGCTTTGTGGGATTCGAATTATTATAAGAAACTCTTT. Translated, it gives CALWDSNYYKKLF.

Note on this clone: The translation of this DNA and the TCRdb protein of a much larger clone differ at residue 11, probably owing to a read error; the protein shown here is translated from the DNA. The chain carries TRGV9 and TRGJP. Matching the DNA to germline supplied the J gene, which TCRdb does not give. Germline CDR1 reads GITISATS; CDR2 reads ISYDGTV (reference sequence). The CDR3 runs to 20 residues. V shed 0 bases and J 6 bases; nucleotides not matched to a gene: 14. The CDR3 protein is CALWEVSQVGGELGKKIKVF. Written as DNA, the CDR3 is TGTGCCTTGTGGGAGGTGTCTCAAGTTGGTGGAGAGTTGGGCAAAAAAATCAAGGTATTT.

This clone was counted at least ten times. The TCRdb protein comes from a much larger clone and disagrees with this DNA's translation at residue 4, likely due to a read error; the protein given here is derived from the DNA. This rearrangement joins TRGV4 to TRGJ1 or TRGJ2. Germline V gives CDR1 EGSTGY, CDR2 YDSYTSSV. The CDR3 sequence is 11 residues long. Trimming took 9 bases from V and 4 from J; bases not matched to a gene: 6. Here the CDR3 DNA reads TGTGCCACCCGGGCCTATTATAAGAAACTCTTT. Protein sequence: CATRAYYKKLF.

This clone was picked up many times. The chain couples TRGV4 to TRGJ1 or TRGJ2. The V segment lost 5 bases and the J segment 3 bases; nucleotides outside the gene matches: 4. The germline gives CDR1 EGSTGY, CDR2 YDSYTSSV. The CDR3 is 12 residues long. The CDR3 region has the DNA TGTGCCACCTGGGGGGTTTATTATAAGAAACTCTTT. The encoded protein is CATWGVYYKKLF.

This clone came up a few times. A far more abundant clone sits one base away, making this likely a read error. Other DNA variants within this sample encode the same CDR3. The gene calls are TRGV3 and TRGJ1 or TRGJ2. Germline loops: CDR1 VTNTFY, CDR2 YDVSTARD (reference sequence). The CDR3 totals 15 residues. The ends lost 0 bases at V and 7 bases at J; junction bases unmatched: 12. CDR3 sequence reads: CATWDRSLLYYKKLF. The CDR3 DNA sequence: TGTGCCACCTGGGACAGGTCCCTTCTTTACTATAAGAAACTCTTT.

This clone is large by share. Other DNA sequences of this sample code for an identical CDR3. This rearrangement joins TRGV9 to TRGJ1 or TRGJ2. With V trimmed by 4 bases and J by 4 bases, 10 bases remained unmatched. This CDR3 spans 14 amino acids. Germline loops: CDR1 GITISATS, CDR2 ISYDGTV (reference sequence). This CDR3 is CALWDPIFYYKKLF. Written as DNA, the CDR3 is TGTGCCTTGTGGGACCCAATTTTCTATTATAAGAAACTCTTT.

This clone showed up many times. For this DNA, TCRdb reports the protein of a much larger clone, which diverges at residue 6, most likely from a read error; the protein presented here is translated directly from the DNA. The chain carries TRGV4 and TRGJ1 or TRGJ2. This CDR3 spans 17 amino acids. Losses at the gene ends were 8 bases for V and 0 bases for J; bases not matched to a gene: 19. Germline CDR1 EGSTGY, CDR2 YDSYTSSV. This CDR3 is CATSEASKSENYYKKLF. CDR3 DNA sequence: TGTGCCACCTCGGAAGCGAGTAAGAGCGAGAATTATTATAAGAAACTCTTT.

This clone was picked up a small number of times. The translation of this DNA and the TCRdb protein of a much larger clone differ at residue 7, probably owing to a read error; the protein shown here is translated from the DNA. The V and J genes are TRGV9 and TRGJP. TCRdb supplies no J gene; here it was assigned by aligning the nucleotide sequence to germline. CDR1 is GITISATS and CDR2 is ISYDGTV in the germline V gene (reference sequence). The V and J ends lost 0 bases and 4 bases, in that order; junction bases with no gene match: 6. This CDR3 contains 18 residues. The CDR3 sequence: CALWEVYPQELGKKIKVF. CDR3 nucleotide sequence: TGTGCCTTGTGGGAGGTGTACCCTCAAGAGTTGGGCAAAAAAATCAAGGTATTT.

This clone was counted many times. This sequence is one base from a far larger clone and is likely a read error. No DNA is shown, since the ends of the CDR3 on it are uncertain; the CDR3 is the one TCRdb lists. With the J gene uncalled, the V gene is TRGV2. In germline, CDR1 is EGSNGY, CDR2 YDSYNSKV. Counting both end residues, the CDR3 totals 32 amino acids. This CDR3 is CATWDGPIGIRNPLAVEQHWLSQVSIGRIQHF.

This clone was counted ten times or more. The protein recorded in TCRdb matches a much larger clone and deviates from this DNA's translation at residue 5, suggesting a read error; the protein here is obtained by translating the DNA. Other DNA sequences within the sample encode an identical CDR3. The chain carries TRGV9 and TRGJ1 or TRGJ2. TCRdb carries no J gene annotation; the J gene was assigned here by matching the DNA with germline. The germline CDR1 and CDR2 sequences are GITISATS and ISYDGTV (reference sequence). The CDR3 length is 11 residues. Losses at the gene ends were 6 bases for V and 12 bases for J; bases not matched to a gene: 11. The CDR3 coding sequence is TGTGCCTTGTGGCGGCTCCGTAGGAAACTCTTT. Protein sequence: CALWRLRRKLF.

In this sample, this clone turned up many times. TCRdb shows a much larger clone's protein in place of this DNA's translation, and the two differ at residue 7, likely through a read error; the protein shown is translated from the DNA. The rearrangement uses TRGV9 and TRGJ1 or TRGJ2. No J gene is reported in TCRdb; it was inferred here by comparing the DNA with germline. CDR1 and CDR2 from the germline V gene are GITISATS and ISYDGTV (reference sequence). The V and J ends lost 6 bases and 12 bases, in that order; junction bases with no gene match: 11. The CDR3 sequence is 11 residues long. CDR3 DNA: TGTGCCTTGTGGATCCTAAGAGGGAAACTCTTT. It specifies CALWILRGKLF.

Regarding this clone: TCRdb attributes to this sequence the protein of a much larger clone, which differs from the DNA translation at residue 8; a read error is likely, and the protein displayed is translated from the DNA. V gene TRGV5 combines with J gene TRGJ1 or TRGJ2. This CDR3 comprises 13 residues. V was clipped by 0 bases and J by 9 bases; unmatched bases: 8. Germline CDR1 VINAFY, CDR2 YDVSNSKD. CDR3 in DNA: TGTGCCACCTGGGACAGGCCCCAGATTAAGAAACTCTTT. Its protein is CATWDRPQIKKLF.

This clone was detected a few times. TCRdb's protein, taken from a much larger clone, differs from this DNA's translation at residue 10, likely owing to a read error; the protein displayed comes from the DNA. The gene calls are TRGV9 and TRGJP2. No J segment appears in TCRdb, so it was assigned here by matching the sequence to germline. The CDR3 totals 13 residues. The V gene's germline CDR1 is GITISATS and CDR2 ISYDGTV (reference sequence). The CDR3 region has the DNA TGTGCCTTGTGGGAGGGGAGTGATTGGACCAAGACGTTT. Encoded protein: CALWEGSDWTKTF.

The table lists this clone with many counts. One base separates it from a far larger clone, so it is likely a read error. Within the sample, other DNA sequences also encode this same CDR3. V usage is TRGV9 and J usage is TRGJ1 or TRGJ2. V lost 2 bases and J lost 1; bases outside the gene matches: 8. This CDR3 is built from 15 residues. The germline V gene encodes CDR1 GITISATS and CDR2 ISYDGTV (reference sequence). CDR3 amino acids: CALWEAHPNYYKKLF. CDR3 coding DNA: TGTGCCTTGTGGGAGGCTCACCCTAATTATTATAAGAAACTCTTT.

The table lists this clone with many counts. V and J are TRGV5 and TRGJ1 or TRGJ2. This CDR3 region has 12 residues. The germline CDR1 and CDR2 sequences are VINAFY and YDVSNSKD. Unmatched junction bases numbered 2, after V lost 2 bases and J lost 4 bases. The CDR3 loop is CATWDKYYKKLF. The CDR3 region has the DNA TGTGCCACCTGGGACAAGTATTATAAGAAACTCTTT.

Worth noting for this clone: A far larger clone is a single base away, which makes a read error likely. At the DNA level, this CDR3 is encoded by other sequences in the same sample as well. The V gene is TRGV9, the J gene TRGJ1 or TRGJ2. TCRdb lists no J gene, so it was determined here by aligning the DNA to germline. Germline values: CDR1 GITISATS, CDR2 ISYDGTV (reference sequence). CDR3 size: 15 residues. The CDR3 bases are TGCGCCTTGTGGGAGGTGCGCCCGTGGGATTATAAGAAACTCTTT. As protein: CALWEVRPWDYKKLF.